Following are 17 T cell receptor beta chains from one sample sequenced in a study of OX40 agonist ivuxolimab in advanced cancers. The data were produced by immunoSEQ multiplex PCR, yet TCRdb's version contains in-frame clones alone and is incomplete. The sample holds 70,000 or so clones; approximately 90% are singletons and the top ten take about 2%. Material: CD4+ or CD8+ T cells sorted from blood, obtained in a trial of the OX40 agonist ivuxolimab. The receptor source for this set is an adult with an advanced solid tumor such as melanoma, head and neck, liver or kidney cancer.

This chain links TRBV7-8 with TRBJ2-5; D may be TRBD2 (6 bases). Judging by the DNA end, TRBJ2-7 fits better; the J call may be wrong. CDR1 is SGHVS and CDR2 is FQNEAQ in the germline V gene. The CDR3 contains 13 residues. CDR3 amino acids: CASSVRETYEQYF. The CDR3 DNA follows: TGTGCCAGCAGCGTACGGGAGACCTACGAGCAGTACTTC.

This sequence joins TRBV7-6 and TRBJ1-1; D is unresolved. V shed 2 bases and J shed 4 bases, with 8 bases lying between them. From germline, CDR1 is SGHVS and CDR2 FNYEAQ. The CDR3 contains 13 residues. The CDR3 region is CASSLMSATEAFF. CDR3 coding DNA: TGTGCCAGCAGCTTAATGTCAGCCACTGAAGCTTTCTTT.

The chain uses TRBV11-1 and TRBJ2-4, with D perhaps TRBD2 (6 bases). The CDR3 has 15 residues. V was pared by 3 bases and J by 3 bases, with 12 bases between. Germline CDR1 SGHAT, CDR2 FQDESV (reference sequence). CDR3 bases: TGTGCCAGCAGCTTTGGCGGGGCTAGCAAAAACATTCAGTACTTC. Residues: CASSFGGASKNIQYF.

V is TRBV10-3 and J is TRBJ2-7; D remains unclear. Trimming stripped 2 bases from V and 4 bases from J, with 9 bases between. CDR3 length: 13 residues. The germline V gene encodes CDR1 ENHRY and CDR2 SYGVKD. CDR3 in DNA: TGTGCCATCAGTGAGGGAATTCCATACGAGCAGTACTTC. Its protein product is CAISEGIPYEQYF.

The chain employs TRBV29-1 and TRBJ2-5; 9 positions match TRBD1. The germline V gene has CDR1 SQVTM and CDR2 ANQGSEA. The CDR3 has 14 amino acids. V was clipped by 6 bases and J by 3 bases; unmatched bases: 8. The CDR3 protein is CSVLGQGREETQYF. Written as DNA, the CDR3 is TGCAGCGTCCTGGGACAGGGTAGGGAAGAGACCCAGTACTTC.

On this clone itself: The junction differs from germline at one of its ends, possibly a read error. The chain recombines TRBV28 with TRBJ1-5; TRBD1 aligns across 9 bases. CDR3 size: 15 residues. Germline values: CDR1 MDHEN, CDR2 SYDVKM. In DNA, the CDR3 is TGTGCCGGCAGTCCTGGACAGGGGAGCAATCAGCCCCAGCATTTT. It encodes CAGSPGQGSNQPQHF. Full variable domain (remainder filled in from reference TRBV28 and TRBJ1-5): DVKVTQSSRYLVKRTGEKVFLECVQDMDHENMFWYRQDPGLGLRLIYFSYDVKMKEKGDIPEGYSVSREKKERFSLILESASTNQTSMYLCAGSPGQGSNQPQHFGDGTRLSIL.

The V and J genes are TRBV9 and TRBJ1-2, with TRBD1 matching over 9 bases. The germline V gene encodes CDR1 SGDLS and CDR2 YYNGEE. CDR3 length equals 15 residues. The J segment lost 0 bases and the V segment lost 2 bases, leaving 2 bases of the junction unmatched. CDR3 amino acids: CASSVRDRANYGYTF. As DNA, the CDR3 is TGTGCCAGCAGCGTCCGGGACAGGGCTAACTATGGCTACACCTTC.

V usage is TRBV18 and J usage is TRBJ2-2; D is possibly TRBD2 (6 bases). The CDR3 consists of 14 residues. Trimming pared 2 bases from V and 4 bases from J, leaving 8 bases between. In germline, CDR1 is KGHSH, CDR2 LQKENI. CDR3 sequence: CASSPSGGTGELFF. The CDR3 DNA follows: TGTGCCAGCTCACCATCCGGGGGCACCGGGGAGCTGTTTTTT. The whole variable domain, remainder taken from reference TRBV18 and TRBJ2-2, is NAGVMQNPRHLVRRRGQEARLRCSPMKGHSHVYWYRQLPEEGLKFMVYLQKENIIDESGMPKERFSAEFPKEGPSILRIQQVVRGDSAAYFCASSPSGGTGELFFGEGSRLTVL.

The chain recombines TRBV19 with TRBJ1-5; no clear D gene. CDR3 length equals 12 residues. The V end lost 3 bases, the J end lost 5 bases, and 5 bases lay between the germline ends. Germline CDR1 is LNHDA and CDR2 is SQIVND (reference sequence). In DNA, the CDR3 is TGTGCCAGTAGTATCGTCGATCAGCCCCAGCATTTT. Residues: CASSIVDQPQHF.

The chain recombines TRBV18 with TRBJ1-6; D is unclear. Germline CDR1 KGHSH, CDR2 LQKENI. The CDR3 length is 14 residues. V gave up 3 bases and J gave up 5 bases, with 8 bases separating them. This chain's CDR3 is CASSPAKNNSPLHF. CDR3 in DNA: TGTGCCAGCTCACCGGCTAAAAATAATTCACCCCTCCACTTT.

The chain has TRBV7-2 and TRBJ2-1; perhaps TRBD1 as D (6 bases). Germline loops: CDR1 SGHTA, CDR2 FQGNSA. Trimming took off 0 bases at V and 10 bases at J, with 13 bases between the two ends. The CDR3 covers 14 residues. In nucleotides, the CDR3 is TGTGCCAGCAGCTTAGCCAGGGACATGGGCGAGCAGTTCTTC. Its translation: CASSLARDMGEQFF.

This chain uses TRBV5-1 with TRBJ2-4; D could derive from TRBD1 or TRBD2 (5 bases each). The CDR3 is 17 amino acids. The germline V gene encodes CDR1 SGHRS and CDR2 YFSETQ. V shed 0 bases and J shed 0 bases, with 13 bases lying between them. CDR3 loop: CASSLEGTLGAKNIQYF. The CDR3 DNA reads as TGCGCCAGCAGCTTGGAAGGGACCTTGGGAGCCAAAAACATTCAGTACTTC.

The chain uses TRBV25-1 and TRBJ2-2; no clear D. CDR3 length: 12 amino acids. Germline V gives CDR1 MGHDK, CDR2 SYGVNS. Trimming left V 5 bases short and J 7 bases short, with 8 bases between. In nucleotides, the CDR3 is TGTGCCAGCAGTCATCGAAACGGGGAGCTGTTTTTT. Amino acids: CASSHRNGELFF.

In its sample, this clone was seen once. The rearrangement links TRBV5-6 to TRBJ2-4, with D perhaps matching TRBD1 (6 bases). The germline gives CDR1 SGHDT, CDR2 YYEEEE. Trimming cost V 0 bases and J 8 bases, with 12 bases left between them. The CDR3 has 14 residues. CDR3 in amino acids: CASSLGSEGDIQYF. The CDR3 bases are TGTGCCAGCAGCTTGGGGAGCGAGGGGGACATTCAGTACTTC. Full variable domain (outside the CDR3, taken from reference TRBV5-6 and TRBJ2-4): DAGVTQSPTHLIKTRGQQVTLRCSPKSGHDTVSWYQQALGQGPQFIFQYYEEEERQRGNFPDRFSGHQFPNYSSELNVNALLLGDSALYLCASSLGSEGDIQYFGAGTRLSVL.

The chain carries TRBV27 and TRBJ1-4; D is unclear. This CDR3 contains 14 residues. Trimming took off 3 bases at V and 4 bases at J, with 9 bases between the two ends. CDR1 and CDR2 from the germline V gene are MNHEY and SMNVEV (reference sequence). CDR3 sequence: CASSFSRFNEKLFF. The CDR3 DNA reads TGTGCCAGCAGTTTCTCCAGATTTAATGAAAAACTGTTTTTT.

The rearrangement joins TRBV5-4 to TRBJ2-7, with TRBD1 matching over 7 bases. The CDR3 is 16 amino acids. The junction had 14 bases not matched to a gene; V was cut back by 4 bases and J by 4 bases. Per germline, CDR1 SGHNT and CDR2 YYREEE (reference sequence). The CDR3, as DNA: TGTGCCAGCAGCCACCTACAACCGGGACAGCAATACGAGCAGTACTTC. This gives the protein CASSHLQPGQQYEQYF.

This clone has just a few counts. The rearrangement uses TRBV19 and TRBJ1-2; a possible D gene is TRBD1 (6 bases). This CDR3 region has 13 residues. Germline V CDR1 and CDR2: LNHDA, SQIVND (reference sequence). Between the trimmed V and J ends, which lost 6 bases and 4 bases, there was a span of 12 bases. The CDR3 loop is CASSPGTPYGYTF. The DNA for the CDR3 is TGTGCCAGTAGCCCCGGGACACCCTATGGCTACACCTTC.